The rows below give T cell receptor beta chains drawn from one sample of a study of cytomegalovirus exposure and HLA in healthy donors. Assay: immunoSEQ multiplex PCR; the TCRdb copy retains only in-frame clones and omits some. The data show more than 95,000 clones, with roughly 12% seen just once and 15% to 20% held by the top ten. The specimen sequenced was PBMCs. These receptors were collected from a man in his forties in good health and CMV-seropositive. Each CDR3 is given without its conserved first and last residue.

J gene: TRBJ2-7; V gene: TRBV19; CDR3 length: 11; CDR3 protein: ASSEEDSYEQY
J gene: TRBJ1-1; V gene: TRBV10-2; CDR3 length: 9; CDR3 protein: ASRAGIEAF
J gene: TRBJ2-7; V gene: TRBV5-4; CDR3 length: 13; CDR3 protein: ASSFSSGVSYEQY
J gene: TRBJ1-1; V gene: TRBV19; CDR3 length: 12; CDR3 protein: ASSIEGGAPEAF
J gene: TRBJ1-2; V gene: TRBV27; CDR3 length: 12; CDR3 protein: ASSLYSGRGGYT
J gene: TRBJ2-7; V gene: TRBV15; CDR3 length: 13; CDR3 protein: ATSSRQVKLYEQY
J gene: TRBJ1-4; V gene: TRBV5-1; CDR3 length: 13; CDR3 protein: ASSLDGATNEKLF
J gene: TRBJ2-7; V gene: TRBV5-1; CDR3 length: 12; CDR3 protein: ASRRRGGADEQY
J gene: TRBJ2-2; V gene: TRBV7-2; CDR3 length: 12; CDR3 protein: TSTLFRTTGELF
J gene: TRBJ2-7; V gene: TRBV6-1; CDR3 length: 12; CDR3 protein: ASSPARLSYEQY
J gene: TRBJ2-3; V gene: TRBV10-2; CDR3 length: 14; CDR3 protein: ASRATGSGRPDTQY
J gene: TRBJ2-1; V gene: TRBV4-3; CDR3 length: 13; CDR3 protein: ASSPDWPGDNEQF
J gene: TRBJ1-1; V gene: TRBV14; CDR3 length: 16; CDR3 protein: ASSQNRGLIGMNTEAF
J gene: TRBJ2-7; V gene: TRBV18; CDR3 length: 12; CDR3 protein: ASSPTSGSYEQY
J gene: TRBJ2-5; V gene: TRBV19; CDR3 length: 13; CDR3 protein: ASSYGTSGEETQY
J gene: TRBJ1-1; V gene: TRBV5-4; CDR3 length: 13; CDR3 protein: ASSFGGLMNTEAF
J gene: TRBJ2-3; V gene: TRBV11-3; CDR3 length: 12; CDR3 protein: ASSLEGATDTQY
J gene: TRBJ2-1; V gene: TRBV19; CDR3 length: 11; CDR3 protein: ASSVTSINEQF
J gene: TRBJ2-4; V gene: TRBV23-1; CDR3 length: 14; CDR3 protein: ASRVGDRAFKNIQY
J gene: TRBJ2-7; V gene: TRBV2; CDR3 length: 13; CDR3 protein: ASSIQGANSYEQY
J gene: TRBJ2-7; V gene: TRBV5-1; CDR3 length: 12; CDR3 protein: ASSFYSGGYEQY
J gene: TRBJ1-4; V gene: TRBV29-1; CDR3 length: 10; CDR3 protein: SVVGFNEKLF
J gene: TRBJ1-3; V gene: TRBV15; CDR3 length: 14; CDR3 protein: ATSRDLPGSGNTIY
J gene: TRBJ1-2; V gene: TRBV7-9; CDR3 length: 12; CDR3 protein: ASSLETGGSGYT
J gene: TRBJ2-1; V gene: TRBV18; CDR3 length: 14; CDR3 protein: ASSPSQAGGPNEQF
J gene: TRBJ1-2; V gene: TRBV10-3; CDR3 length: 14; CDR3 protein: AISESGGDHNYGYT
J gene: TRBJ2-5; V gene: TRBV5-6; CDR3 length: 12; CDR3 protein: ASSVVGREETQY
J gene: TRBJ2-3; V gene: TRBV7-8; CDR3 length: 15; CDR3 protein: ASSLVLAGMGPDTQY
J gene: TRBJ2-5; V gene: TRBV28; CDR3 length: 12; CDR3 protein: ASSGRGWQETQY
J gene: TRBJ2-7; V gene: TRBV5-1; CDR3 length: 14; CDR3 protein: ASSWRGLAGTGEQY
J gene: TRBJ1-4; V gene: TRBV2; CDR3 length: 12; CDR3 protein: ASSEGRGREKLF
J gene: TRBJ1-5; V gene: TRBV7-9; CDR3 length: 10; CDR3 protein: ASSSGGQPQH
J gene: TRBJ2-5; V gene: TRBV9; CDR3 length: 11; CDR3 protein: ASNRGNRETQY
J gene: TRBJ2-7; V gene: TRBV6-5; CDR3 length: 13; CDR3 protein: ASSYSAGGRHEQY
J gene: TRBJ2-5; V gene: TRBV6-6; CDR3 length: 12; CDR3 protein: ASSYISSKETQY
J gene: TRBJ2-1; V gene: TRBV7-9; CDR3 length: 12; CDR3 protein: ASSHGQGANEQF
J gene: TRBJ2-1; V gene: TRBV5-1; CDR3 length: 15; CDR3 protein: ASSPGLAGEPYNEQF
J gene: TRBJ2-7; V gene: TRBV5-6; CDR3 length: 12; CDR3 protein: ASSFWDRPYEQY
J gene: TRBJ2-7; V gene: TRBV5-4; CDR3 length: 13; CDR3 protein: ASSLEAGTLYEQY
J gene: TRBJ1-3; V gene: TRBV7-9; CDR3 length: 14; CDR3 protein: ASSPNWQGSGNTIY
J gene: TRBJ1-1; V gene: TRBV29-1; CDR3 length: 10; CDR3 protein: SVAWLNTEAF
J gene: TRBJ2-2; V gene: TRBV29-1; CDR3 length: 11; CDR3 protein: SVRRANTGELF
J gene: TRBJ2-7; V gene: TRBV9; CDR3 length: 12; CDR3 protein: ASSVASTGYEQY
J gene: TRBJ2-7; V gene: TRBV5-4; CDR3 length: 13; CDR3 protein: ASTRGGTKPYEQY
J gene: TRBJ2-7; V gene: TRBV18; CDR3 length: 13; CDR3 protein: ASSRGQISSYEQY
J gene: TRBJ1-2; V gene: TRBV6-1; CDR3 length: 11; CDR3 protein: ASSDQGSYGYT
J gene: TRBJ2-1; V gene: TRBV9; CDR3 length: 14; CDR3 protein: ASSLTTGPRYNEQF
J gene: TRBJ1-2; V gene: TRBV28; CDR3 length: 9; CDR3 protein: ASSPGGRYT
J gene: TRBJ2-5; V gene: TRBV5-4; CDR3 length: 11; CDR3 protein: ASSLGGEETQY
J gene: TRBJ1-2; V gene: TRBV28; CDR3 length: 12; CDR3 protein: ASSTLGLSYGYT
J gene: TRBJ2-2; V gene: TRBV13; CDR3 length: 14; CDR3 protein: ASSLRLAGVAGELF
J gene: TRBJ1-1; V gene: TRBV11-3; CDR3 length: 12; CDR3 protein: ASSPGAANTEAF
J gene: TRBJ2-7; V gene: TRBV5-8; CDR3 length: 12; CDR3 protein: ASSIGTGIYEQY
J gene: TRBJ1-2; V gene: TRBV7-8; CDR3 length: 12; CDR3 protein: ASSLAGTGYGYT
J gene: TRBJ2-1; V gene: TRBV19; CDR3 length: 13; CDR3 protein: ASSIELAAYNEQF
J gene: TRBJ1-5; V gene: TRBV9; CDR3 length: 13; CDR3 protein: ASSVEGDYNQPQH
J gene: TRBJ1-2; V gene: TRBV28; CDR3 length: 13; CDR3 protein: ASSLNPLLNYGYT